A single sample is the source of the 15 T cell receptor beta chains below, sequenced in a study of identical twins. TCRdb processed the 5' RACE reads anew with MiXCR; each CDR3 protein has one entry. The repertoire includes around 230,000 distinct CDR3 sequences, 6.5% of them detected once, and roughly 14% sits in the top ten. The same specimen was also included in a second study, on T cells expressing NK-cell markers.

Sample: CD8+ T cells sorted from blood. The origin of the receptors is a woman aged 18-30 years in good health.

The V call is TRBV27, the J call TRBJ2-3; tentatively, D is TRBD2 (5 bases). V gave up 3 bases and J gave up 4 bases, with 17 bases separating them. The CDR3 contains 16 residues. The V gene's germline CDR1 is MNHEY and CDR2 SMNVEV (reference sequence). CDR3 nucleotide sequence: TGTGCCAGCAGTTTCCTTGTGGGAGAGGGAGCAGATACGCAGTATTTT. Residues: CASSFLVGEGADTQYF.

The CDR3 DNA follows: TGCGCCAGCACAAGCGGGTTCCCGTACGAGCAGTACTTC. It codes for CASTSGFPYEQYF. The gene calls are TRBV10-2 and TRBJ2-7, with a possible D match to TRBD2 (6 bases). V was cut by 7 bases and J by 4 bases, with 14 bases left in between. Per the germline V gene, CDR1 is WSHSY and CDR2 is SAAADI. CDR3 length equals 13 residues.

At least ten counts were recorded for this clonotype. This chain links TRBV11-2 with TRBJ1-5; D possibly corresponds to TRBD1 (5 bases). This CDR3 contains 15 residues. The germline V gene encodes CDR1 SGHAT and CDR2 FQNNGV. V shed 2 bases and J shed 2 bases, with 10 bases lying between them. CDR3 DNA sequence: TGTGCCAGCAGCTTACAGGGTGGGCGCAATCAGCCCCAGCATTTT. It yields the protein CASSLQGGRNQPQHF.

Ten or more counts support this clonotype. CDR3: CASGTSYEQYF. The CDR3, as DNA: TGTGCCAGCGGGACTTCCTACGAGCAGTACTTC. The chain uses TRBV6-6 and TRBJ2-7, with a possible D match to TRBD2 (6 bases). The CDR3 contains 11 residues. The germline V gene has CDR1 MNHNY and CDR2 SVGAGI (reference sequence). V was cut by 8 bases and J by 1 base, with 6 bases left in between.

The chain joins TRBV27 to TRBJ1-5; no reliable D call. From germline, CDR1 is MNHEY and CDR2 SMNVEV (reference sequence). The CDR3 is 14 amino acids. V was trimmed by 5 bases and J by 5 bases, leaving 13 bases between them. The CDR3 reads CASSPRSPDQPQHF. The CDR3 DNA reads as TGTGCCAGCAGTCCCCGGTCGCCCGATCAGCCCCAGCATTTT.

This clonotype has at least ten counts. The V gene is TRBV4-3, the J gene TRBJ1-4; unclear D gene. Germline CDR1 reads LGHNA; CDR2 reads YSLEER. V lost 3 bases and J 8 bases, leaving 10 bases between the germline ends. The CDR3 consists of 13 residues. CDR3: CASSQGYGEKLFF. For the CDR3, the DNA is TGCGCCAGCAGCCAGGGTTATGGCGAAAAACTGTTTTTT.

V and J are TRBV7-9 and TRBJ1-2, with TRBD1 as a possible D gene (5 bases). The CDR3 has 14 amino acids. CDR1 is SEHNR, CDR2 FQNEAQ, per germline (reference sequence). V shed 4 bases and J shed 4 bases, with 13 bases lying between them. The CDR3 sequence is CASSSSTASYGYTF. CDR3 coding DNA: TGTGCCAGCAGCTCGTCGACAGCGAGCTATGGCTACACCTTC.

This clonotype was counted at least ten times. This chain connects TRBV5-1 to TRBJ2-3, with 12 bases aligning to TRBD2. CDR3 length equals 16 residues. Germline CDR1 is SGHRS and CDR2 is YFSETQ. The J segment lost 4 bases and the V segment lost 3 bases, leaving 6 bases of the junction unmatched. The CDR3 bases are TGCGCCAGCAGCTCAATGGGACTAGCGGGCCCAGATACGCAGTATTTT. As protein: CASSSMGLAGPDTQYF.

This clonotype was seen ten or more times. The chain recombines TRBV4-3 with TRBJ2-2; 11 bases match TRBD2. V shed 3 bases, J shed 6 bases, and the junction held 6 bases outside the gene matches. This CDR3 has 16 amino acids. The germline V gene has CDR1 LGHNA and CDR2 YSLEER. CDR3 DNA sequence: TGCGCCAGCAGCCATATTAGCGGGAGGGGTTCCGGGGAGCTGTTTTTT. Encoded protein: CASSHISGRGSGELFF.

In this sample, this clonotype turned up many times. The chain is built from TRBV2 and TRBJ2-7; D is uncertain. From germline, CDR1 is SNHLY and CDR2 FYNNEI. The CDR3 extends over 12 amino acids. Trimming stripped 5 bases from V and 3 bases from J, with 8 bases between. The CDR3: CASSPTIYEQYF. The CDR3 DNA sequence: TGTGCCAGCAGTCCGACAATCTACGAGCAGTACTTC.

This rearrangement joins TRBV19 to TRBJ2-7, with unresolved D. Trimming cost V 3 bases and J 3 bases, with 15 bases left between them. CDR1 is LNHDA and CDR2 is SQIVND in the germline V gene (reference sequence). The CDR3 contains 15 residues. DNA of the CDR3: TGTGCCAGTAGTATCTCGTCAGCACGGTTCTACGAGCAGTACTTC. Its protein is CASSISSARFYEQYF. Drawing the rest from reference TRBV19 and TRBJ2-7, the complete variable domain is DGGITQSPKYLFRKEGQNVTLSCEQNLNHDAMYWYRQDPGQGLRLIYYSQIVNDFQKGDIAEGYSVSREKKESFPLTVTSAQKNPTAFYLCASSISSARFYEQYFGPGTRLTVT.

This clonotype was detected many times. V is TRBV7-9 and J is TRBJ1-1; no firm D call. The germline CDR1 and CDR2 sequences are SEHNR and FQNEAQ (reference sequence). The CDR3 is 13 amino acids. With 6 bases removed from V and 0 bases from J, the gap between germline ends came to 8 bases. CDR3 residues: CASRAELNTEAFF. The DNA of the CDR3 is TGTGCCAGCAGAGCAGAGCTGAACACTGAAGCTTTCTTT.

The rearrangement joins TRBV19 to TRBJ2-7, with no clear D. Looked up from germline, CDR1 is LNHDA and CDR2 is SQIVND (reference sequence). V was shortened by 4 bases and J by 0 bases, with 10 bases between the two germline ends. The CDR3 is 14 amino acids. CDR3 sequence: CASSRGFNSYEQYF. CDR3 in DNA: TGTGCCAGTAGTAGGGGATTTAACTCCTACGAGCAGTACTTC. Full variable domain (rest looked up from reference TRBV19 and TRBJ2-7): DGGITQSPKYLFRKEGQNVTLSCEQNLNHDAMYWYRQDPGQGLRLIYYSQIVNDFQKGDIAEGYSVSREKKESFPLTVTSAQKNPTAFYLCASSRGFNSYEQYFGPGTRLTVT.

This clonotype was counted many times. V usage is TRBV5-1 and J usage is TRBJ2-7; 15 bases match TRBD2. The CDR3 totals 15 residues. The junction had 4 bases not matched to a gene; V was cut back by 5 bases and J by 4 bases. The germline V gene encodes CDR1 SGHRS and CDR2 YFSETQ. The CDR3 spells CASSRGLAGGYEQYF. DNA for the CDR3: TGCGCCAGCAGTCGCGGACTAGCGGGAGGGTACGAGCAGTACTTC.

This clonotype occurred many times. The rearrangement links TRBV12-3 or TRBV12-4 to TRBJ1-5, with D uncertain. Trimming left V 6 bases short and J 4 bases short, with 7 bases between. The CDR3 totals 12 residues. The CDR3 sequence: CASRPGNQPQHF. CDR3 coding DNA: TGTGCCAGCAGACCGGGGAATCAGCCCCAGCATTTT.